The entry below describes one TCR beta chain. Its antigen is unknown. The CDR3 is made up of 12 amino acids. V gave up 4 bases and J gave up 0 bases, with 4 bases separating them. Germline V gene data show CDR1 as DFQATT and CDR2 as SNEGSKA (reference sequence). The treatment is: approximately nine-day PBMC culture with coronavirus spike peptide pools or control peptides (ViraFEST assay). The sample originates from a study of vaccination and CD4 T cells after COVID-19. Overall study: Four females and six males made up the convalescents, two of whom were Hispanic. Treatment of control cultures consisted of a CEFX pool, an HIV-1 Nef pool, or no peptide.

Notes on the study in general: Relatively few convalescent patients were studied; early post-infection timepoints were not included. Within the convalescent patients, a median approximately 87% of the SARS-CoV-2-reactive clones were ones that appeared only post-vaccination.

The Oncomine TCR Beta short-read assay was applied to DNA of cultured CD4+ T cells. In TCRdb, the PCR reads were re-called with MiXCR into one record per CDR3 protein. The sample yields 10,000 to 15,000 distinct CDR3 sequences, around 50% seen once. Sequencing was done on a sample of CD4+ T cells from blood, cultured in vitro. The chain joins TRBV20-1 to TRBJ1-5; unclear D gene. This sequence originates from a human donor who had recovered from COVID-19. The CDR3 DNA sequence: TGCAGTGCTAAGGGTAGCAATCAGCCCCAGCATTTT. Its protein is CSAKGSNQPQHF.